This T cell receptor beta chain was profiled in a study of cytomegalovirus exposure and HLA in healthy donors. Points from the study as a whole: Cytomegalovirus status, reportedly, was diagnosed with high specificity and sensitivity by the classifier.

In regard to this clone: Its target is unknown.

The V end lost 2 bases, the J end lost 5 bases, and 6 bases lay between the germline ends. Germline CDR1 reads KGHSH; CDR2 reads LQKENI. The CDR3 totals 12 residues. The primer mix had 60 Vbeta and 13 Jbeta primers. Sequencing used immunoSEQ multiplex PCR; TCRdb keeps in-frame clones, though not all of them. The data contain 85,000 to 130,000 clones, about 76% of them singletons. Everyone who donated was a healthy bone marrow donor. The rearrangement uses TRBV18 and TRBJ1-2, with no clear D. Material for sequencing was PBMCs. This clonotype originated in a woman between 50 and 59 years old in good health and CMV-seropositive. DNA of the CDR3: TGTGCCAGCTCACCATCGGGGTATGGCTACACCTTC. Its translation is CASSPSGYGYTF.